This T cell receptor (beta chain) was identified in a study of blood T cells in healthy people across ages. This clonotype was seen more than once but under ten times. A second PCR of about 7 to 12 cycles used a sample-barcoded 5' primer and a J-beta primer mix. TCRdb re-called the 5' RACE reads with MiXCR, one entry per CDR3 protein. The data contain more than 800,000 distinct CDR3 sequences, around 43% of them singletons. CDR1 is MNHNY and CDR2 is SVGAGI in the germline V gene (reference sequence). The CDR3 totals 17 residues. After removal of 7 bases from V and 5 bases from J, the junction contained 14 bases not matched to a gene.

The TCR comes from a woman in her fifties or sixties in good health. Source material: blood. V is TRBV6-6 and J is TRBJ1-6; 7 nucleotides match TRBD1. The CDR3 region is CASTPAAGQLDNSPLHF. CDR3 bases: TGTGCCAGCACTCCCGCGGCGGGACAGCTTGATAATTCACCCCTCCACTTT.